What follows are 17 T cell receptor beta chains derived from one specimen sequenced in a study of T cells after somatic rescue of genetic block (dated by TCRdb to the early 2020s). Library construction relied on the immunoSEQ multiplex PCR assay. Sourced from immuneACCESS, this table was stored by TCRdb with only in-frame sequences that have V and J called. A share of the clones is absent; for the studies checked, an unresolved V gene accounts for under half, and the remainder has no known explanation. The sample table holds tens of thousands of clones, of which approximately 91% were seen once. Approximately 2.9% of the sample belongs to the ten largest clones. The sample taken for sequencing was peripheral blood mononuclear cells (PBMCs). The receptors were sampled from a young man.

In its sample, this clone was seen once. The chain recombines TRBV19 with TRBJ2-1, with 15 bases identical to TRBD2. This CDR3 is built from 18 residues. V was clipped by 3 bases and J by 8 bases; unmatched bases: 11. Per the germline V gene, CDR1 is LNHDA and CDR2 is SQIVND (reference sequence). The CDR3 loop reads CASSISRTSGRASHEQFF. As DNA, the CDR3 is TGTGCCAGTAGTATCTCCCGGACTAGCGGGAGGGCCTCCCATGAGCAGTTCTTC.

The chain links TRBV28 to TRBJ2-7, with TRBD2 as a possible D gene (6 bases). The germline V and J ends were trimmed by 4 bases and 3 bases, with 13 bases remaining between them. This CDR3 is 14 amino acids long. Germline CDR1 is MDHEN and CDR2 is SYDVKM. The CDR3 sequence is CASSWPEGNYEQYF. Written as DNA, the CDR3 is TGTGCCAGCAGTTGGCCGGAGGGTAACTACGAGCAGTACTTC.

This clone was observed a handful of times. This chain links TRBV27 with TRBJ1-1; a possible D gene is TRBD1 (6 bases). The V and J ends lost 5 bases and 2 bases respectively, with 9 bases between them. This CDR3 region has 13 residues. The germline gives CDR1 MNHEY, CDR2 SMNVEV (reference sequence). The CDR3 protein is CASSQQGNTEAFF. CDR3 sequence (DNA): TGTGCCAGCAGTCAACAGGGTAACACTGAAGCTTTCTTT.

The rearrangement joins TRBV18 to TRBJ1-5; no clear D. In germline, CDR1 is KGHSH, CDR2 LQKENI. V was pared by 5 bases and J by 6 bases, with 14 bases between. The CDR3 spans 14 residues. CDR3 DNA sequence: TGTGCCAGCTCAACCGGAGGGTTTAGTCAGCCCCAGCATTTT. Its protein is CASSTGGFSQPQHF.

V gene TRBV6-6 combines with J gene TRBJ1-6; maybe TRBD1 (6 bases). CDR3 length: 14 amino acids. The ends were cut back, 7 bases at V and 7 bases at J, with 14 bases in the middle. Germline CDR1 reads MNHNY; CDR2 reads SVGAGI (reference sequence). For the CDR3, the DNA is TGTGCCAGCAACCAGGACAGACCCAATTCACCCCTCCACTTT. Its translation: CASNQDRPNSPLHF.

This chain connects TRBV18 to TRBJ2-5; D gene unclear. The ends were cut back, 3 bases at V and 0 bases at J, with 8 bases in the middle. The CDR3 consists of 14 residues. Germline V gene sequence: CDR1 KGHSH, CDR2 LQKENI. This CDR3 reads CASSPNLYQETQYF. The CDR3 DNA sequence: TGTGCCAGCTCACCCAATTTGTACCAAGAGACCCAGTACTTC.

The V and J genes are TRBV5-1 and TRBJ2-1, with TRBD2 identical over 8 bases. With V trimmed by 1 base and J by 10 bases, 7 bases remained unmatched. Germline CDR1 and CDR2: SGHRS and YFSETQ. The CDR3 consists of 14 residues. The CDR3 DNA is TGCGCCAGCAGCTTGCGAGCGGGAGAATTCGAGCAGTTCTTC. As protein: CASSLRAGEFEQFF.

V usage is TRBV4-3 and J usage is TRBJ2-1; D may be TRBD2 (5 bases). V gave up 4 bases and J gave up 2 bases, with 15 bases separating them. The V gene's germline CDR1 is LGHNA and CDR2 YSLEER. The CDR3 runs 16 residues. The CDR3 sequence is CASSLQAAGAYNEQFF. For the CDR3, the DNA is TGCGCCAGCAGCCTTCAGGCGGCGGGCGCCTACAATGAGCAGTTCTTC.

The chain employs TRBV10-1 and TRBJ2-1; no clear D gene. CDR1 WNHNN and CDR2 SYGVQD come from the germline V gene (reference sequence). The CDR3 spans 11 residues. The V end lost 3 bases, the J end lost 6 bases, and 3 bases lay between the germline ends. The CDR3 DNA follows: TGCGCCAGCAGTGACGGCAATGAGCAGTTCTTC. It translates to CASSDGNEQFF.

The chain links TRBV6-1 to TRBJ1-6; D remains unclear. This CDR3 is 12 amino acids long. The germline CDR1 and CDR2 sequences are MNHNS and SASEGT. V was clipped by 6 bases and J by 9 bases, with 9 bases between them. The CDR3 DNA reads TGTGCCAGCAGGGAGACTGGTTCACCCCTCCACTTT. Protein: CASRETGSPLHF.

In this sample, this clone turned up a few times. The CDR3 sequence: CASRTGGDFNQPQHF. For the CDR3, the DNA is TGTGCCAGCAGGACAGGGGGGGATTTCAATCAGCCCCAGCATTTT. The chain links TRBV28 to TRBJ1-5; 9 bases line up with TRBD1. The CDR3 has 15 amino acids. The germline V gene has CDR1 MDHEN and CDR2 SYDVKM. The junction had 6 bases not matched to a gene; V was cut back by 6 bases and J by 3 bases. Variable domain in full (rest from reference TRBV28 and TRBJ1-5): DVKVTQSSRYLVKRTGEKVFLECVQDMDHENMFWYRQDPGLGLRLIYFSYDVKMKEKGDIPEGYSVSREKKERFSLILESASTNQTSMYLCASRTGGDFNQPQHFGDGTRLSIL.

The table lists this clone with a count of one. The rearrangement joins TRBV7-3 to TRBJ2-2; TRBD2 agrees at 8 bases. There are 17 residues in the CDR3. Germline V gene sequence: CDR1 SGHTA, CDR2 FQGTGA. V shed 5 bases and J 2 bases; nucleotides not matched to a gene: 10. In DNA form, the CDR3 reads TGTGCCAGCAGCCCATACCCCGCGGGGGGTAACACCGGGGAGCTGTTTTTT. Encoded protein: CASSPYPAGGNTGELFF.

The chain has TRBV28 and TRBJ2-7; weak D call: TRBD1 (6 bases). Trimming took 7 bases from V and 3 from J, leaving 22 bases between them. The CDR3 covers 16 residues. CDR1 is MDHEN, CDR2 SYDVKM, per germline. The CDR3 DNA reads as TGTGCCAGCAAGGGGCAAGGACGGACAGAACACTACGAGCAGTACTTC. Protein product: CASKGQGRTEHYEQYF. The full variable domain, completed using reference TRBV28 and TRBJ2-7, is DVKVTQSSRYLVKRTGEKVFLECVQDMDHENMFWYRQDPGLGLRLIYFSYDVKMKEKGDIPEGYSVSREKKERFSLILESASTNQTSMYLCASKGQGRTEHYEQYFGPGTRLTVT.

CDR3 in amino acids: CASSSSLTGAYEQYF. The CDR3 DNA reads TGCGCCAGCAGCTCCTCCCTGACAGGAGCCTACGAGCAGTACTTC. The chain recombines TRBV5-1 with TRBJ2-7; D perhaps matches TRBD1 (6 bases). The CDR3 is made up of 15 amino acids. Trimming shortened V by 3 bases and J by 2 bases, and 15 bases separated the two germline ends. Germline CDR1 is SGHRS and CDR2 is YFSETQ.

This chain joins TRBV18 and TRBJ2-5; possibly TRBD1 for D (5 bases). The CDR3 is made up of 13 amino acids. Germline V gives CDR1 KGHSH, CDR2 LQKENI. V was trimmed by 2 bases and J by 5 bases, leaving 9 bases between them. The CDR3 spells CASSPVAGETQYF. CDR3 bases: TGTGCCAGCTCACCAGTAGCAGGGGAGACCCAGTACTTC.

CDR3 region: CASSPDSYNEQFF. The CDR3 DNA is TGTGCCAGCTCACCGGACTCGTACAATGAGCAGTTCTTC. This rearrangement joins TRBV18 to TRBJ2-1; a possible D gene is TRBD2 (5 bases). V was shortened by 3 bases and J by 4 bases, with 7 bases between the two germline ends. This CDR3 region has 13 residues. CDR1 and CDR2 from the germline V gene are KGHSH and LQKENI.

The rearrangement joins TRBV9 to TRBJ2-7, with TRBD1 as a possible D gene (6 bases). The ends were cut back, 0 bases at V and 0 bases at J, with 13 bases in the middle. CDR1 and CDR2 (germline): SGDLS, YYNGEE. The CDR3 has 16 amino acids. CDR3 in amino acids: CASSVGVGARSYEQYF. CDR3 sequence (DNA): TGTGCCAGCAGCGTAGGGGTGGGGGCCCGCTCCTACGAGCAGTACTTC. The complete variable domain, with remaining parts taken from reference TRBV9 and TRBJ2-7, reads DSGVTQTPKHLITATGQRVTLRCSPRSGDLSVYWYQQSLDQGLQFLIQYYNGEERAKGNILERFSAQQFPDLHSELNLSSLELGDSALYFCASSVGVGARSYEQYFGPGTRLTVT.